One and the same sample provided the 21 T cell receptor beta chains below, sequenced in a study of OX40 agonist ivuxolimab in advanced cancers. Profiling relied on immunoSEQ multiplex PCR, and the TCRdb table lists in-frame clones only, not all of them. The sample carries over 45,000 clones, approximately 79% recorded once. The sequencing used CD4+ or CD8+ T cells sorted from blood, collected in a trial of the OX40 agonist ivuxolimab. These receptor sequences come from an adult with an advanced solid tumor such as melanoma, head and neck, liver or kidney cancer.

The V call is TRBV6-1, the J call TRBJ2-7, with TRBD2 identical over 7 bases. J gave up 4 bases and V 8 bases, and 8 bases lay outside the gene matches. Germline CDR1 MNHNS, CDR2 SASEGT. The CDR3 sequence is 13 residues long. CDR3: CASSSRELYEQYF. The CDR3 coding sequence is TGTGCCAGCTCATCGCGGGAGCTGTACGAGCAGTACTTC.

The chain links TRBV6-1 to TRBJ1-1; 9 positions agree with TRBD1. Germline V gene lookup returns CDR1 MNHNS and CDR2 SASEGT. With 8 bases clipped from V and 0 bases from J, the junction kept 1 base outside the gene matches. The length of the CDR3 is 13 residues. The CDR3 sequence is CASDRGLNTEAFF. The CDR3 nucleotides read TGTGCCAGCGACAGGGGGTTGAACACTGAAGCTTTCTTT.

The rearrangement uses TRBV19 and TRBJ2-3; 11 bases align to TRBD2. The germline V gene has CDR1 LNHDA and CDR2 SQIVND (reference sequence). This CDR3 is 15 amino acids long. The trim removed 10 bases at V and 5 bases at J, leaving 11 bases unmatched. The CDR3 sequence is CATSTSGTLGDTQYF. CDR3 sequence (DNA): TGTGCCACCTCGACTAGCGGGACCTTGGGAGATACGCAGTATTTT.

This clone was detected only once. This sequence joins TRBV23-1 and TRBJ2-2; 7 nucleotides line up with TRBD2. TRBV23-1 is noted as an ORF with a role that remains uncertain. V lost 7 bases to trimming and J lost 6 bases; unmatched junction nucleotides: 8. The CDR3 spans 14 residues. The CDR3, as DNA: TGCGCCAGCAATATCTCAGGGAGGGCCGGGGAGCTGTTTTTT. Protein product: CASNISGRAGELFF.

The V and J genes are TRBV27 and TRBJ1-6; D is unresolved. CDR3 length: 13 residues. V shed 3 bases and J shed 3 bases, with 3 bases lying between them. Germline CDR1 MNHEY, CDR2 SMNVEV (reference sequence). The CDR3 spells CASSFYYNSPLHF. The CDR3 nucleotides read TGTGCCAGCAGTTTCTACTATAATTCACCCCTCCACTTT.

The chain carries TRBV5-5 and TRBJ1-2, with a possible D match to TRBD1 (5 bases). Germline V CDR1 and CDR2: SGHKS, YYEKEE (reference sequence). Trimming took off 0 bases at V and 5 bases at J, with 11 bases between the two ends. The CDR3 sequence is 14 residues long. The DNA for the CDR3 is TGTGCCAGCAGCTTGGCCCGGGGGGATTATGGCTACACCTTC. This gives the protein CASSLARGDYGYTF. Full variable domain (outside the CDR3, taken from reference TRBV5-5 and TRBJ1-2): DAGVTQSPTHLIKTRGQQVTLRCSPISGHKSVSWYQQVLGQGPQFIFQYYEKEERGRGNFPDRFSARQFPNYSSELNVNALLLGDSALYLCASSLARGDYGYTFGSGTRLTVV.

This sequence joins TRBV5-8 and TRBJ1-2, with D perhaps matching TRBD1 (6 bases). This CDR3 region has 12 residues. V dropped 6 bases and J dropped 8 bases, with 14 bases sitting between them. In germline, CDR1 is SGHTS, CDR2 YDEGEE. The CDR3 loop is CASNQGFWGYTF. The CDR3 region has the DNA TGTGCCAGCAACCAGGGGTTCTGGGGCTACACCTTC.

This clone showed up just once. The CDR3 nucleotides read TGTGCCTGGAACGGCGGGACATACACCGGGGAGCTGTTTTTT. As protein: CAWNGGTYTGELFF. The chain has TRBV30 and TRBJ2-2; D assignment may be TRBD1 or TRBD2 (6 bases each). The CDR3 is made up of 14 amino acids. V lost 4 bases to trimming and J lost 3 bases, with 12 bases between them. The germline V gene encodes CDR1 GTSNPN and CDR2 SVGIG (reference sequence).

V is TRBV10-3 and J is TRBJ1-5; D gene uncertain. The CDR3 is 11 amino acids. V was cut by 8 bases and J by 4 bases, with 6 bases left in between. Germline V gives CDR1 ENHRY, CDR2 SYGVKD. The CDR3 here is CAIGRNQPQHF. CDR3 bases: TGTGCCATCGGACGAAATCAGCCCCAGCATTTT.

The chain links TRBV2 to TRBJ2-1; 13 bases align to TRBD2. Per germline, CDR1 SNHLY and CDR2 FYNNEI. This CDR3 spans 14 amino acids. V was clipped by 6 bases and J by 6 bases; unmatched bases: 2. CDR3 region: CASRLAGGTNEQFF. For the CDR3, the DNA is TGTGCCAGCAGACTAGCGGGGGGGACCAATGAGCAGTTCTTC.

This clone occurred a few times. The V gene is TRBV7-2, the J gene TRBJ1-1, with D possibly being TRBD1 (6 bases). The CDR3 sequence is 14 residues long. V gave up 7 bases and J gave up 0 bases, with 12 bases separating them. Germline assignment: CDR1 SGHTA and CDR2 FQGNSA. The CDR3 is CASNPTGMNTEAFF. CDR3 DNA sequence: TGTGCCAGCAACCCGACAGGAATGAACACTGAAGCTTTCTTT.

The chain is built from TRBV28 and TRBJ2-7, with 8 bases identical to TRBD1. The CDR3 runs 13 residues. Germline lookup yields CDR1 MDHEN and CDR2 SYDVKM. The V segment lost 7 bases and the J segment 4 bases; nucleotides outside the gene matches: 6. The CDR3 DNA reads as TGTGCCAGCAAGCAGGGGGCGCGGTACGAGCAGTACTTC. Translating gives CASKQGARYEQYF.

DNA for the CDR3: TGTGCCAGCAGAACAGGGGGCGCGGTGGATACGCAGTATTTT. This codes for CASRTGGAVDTQYF. The chain is built from TRBV7-3 and TRBJ2-3, with TRBD1 matching 9 bases. V lost 6 bases, J lost 6 bases, and 7 bases stayed unmatched. The CDR3 length is 14 residues. The V gene's germline CDR1 is SGHTA and CDR2 FQGTGA.

The J gene is TRBJ1-5, the V gene TRBV7-9; 7 nucleotides line up with TRBD1. The V segment lost 3 bases and the J segment 0 bases; nucleotides outside the gene matches: 8. The germline CDR1 and CDR2 sequences are SEHNR and FQNEAQ (reference sequence). This CDR3 comprises 17 residues. CDR3 sequence: CASSLETGISSNQPQHF. CDR3 bases: TGTGCCAGCAGCTTGGAGACAGGGATCTCTAGCAATCAGCCCCAGCATTTT. Variable domain in full (rest from reference TRBV7-9 and TRBJ1-5): DTGVSQNPRHKITKRGQNVTFRCDPISEHNRLYWYRQTLGQGPEFLTYFQNEAQLEKSRLLSDRFSAERPKGSFSTLEIQRTEQGDSAMYLCASSLETGISSNQPQHFGDGTRLSIL.

V is TRBV7-2 and J is TRBJ2-3; 9 nucleotides align to TRBD2. The CDR3 is 16 amino acids. In germline, CDR1 is SGHTA, CDR2 FQGNSA. Trimming removed 3 bases from V and 7 bases from J; junction bases left unmatched: 11. The CDR3 nucleotides are TGTGCCAGCAGCTTCCTCAGACTAGCGGAGACCAATACGCAGTATTTT. It yields the protein CASSFLRLAETNTQYF.

This rearrangement joins TRBV11-2 to TRBJ2-5; D may be TRBD2 (6 bases). The CDR3 has 13 residues. Germline assignment: CDR1 SGHAT and CDR2 FQNNGV. Trimming shortened V by 5 bases and J by 5 bases, and 12 bases separated the two germline ends. CDR3 region: CASSPTRWETQYF. In nucleotides, the CDR3 is TGTGCCAGCAGCCCGACTAGATGGGAGACCCAGTACTTC. The entire variable domain, with the rest obtained from reference TRBV11-2 and TRBJ2-5, is as follows: EAGVAQSPRYKIIEKRQSVAFWCNPISGHATLYWYQQILGQGPKLLIQFQNNGVVDDSQLPKDRFSAERLKGVDSTLKIQPAKLEDSAVYLCASSPTRWETQYFGPGTRLLVL.

V and J are TRBV6-6 and TRBJ2-7; TRBD2 agrees at 8 bases. Germline V gives CDR1 MNHNY, CDR2 SVGAGI (reference sequence). This CDR3 contains 15 residues. After removal of 6 bases from V and 1 base from J, the junction contained 8 bases not matched to a gene. The CDR3 nucleotides read TGTGCCAGCAGCCTGGGACTAGGGGGATCCTACGAGCAGTACTTC. Its protein is CASSLGLGGSYEQYF.

The V call is TRBV5-6, the J call TRBJ1-1; D not resolved. Germline assignment: CDR1 SGHDT and CDR2 YYEEEE. V gave up 2 bases and J gave up 4 bases, with 3 bases separating them. The CDR3 sequence is 11 residues long. CDR3 nucleotides: TGTGCCAGCAGCTTTTCCACTGAAGCTTTCTTT. This gives the protein CASSFSTEAFF.

This chain joins TRBV7-2 and TRBJ2-3, with D hard to call. Germline CDR1 is SGHTA and CDR2 is FQGNSA. This CDR3 comprises 12 residues. The V end was cut by 5 bases, the J end by 2 bases, with 5 bases between. The CDR3 DNA is TGTGCCAGCAGCCCCAACACAGATACGCAGTATTTT. Its protein is CASSPNTDTQYF. Complete variable domain (other parts from reference TRBV7-2 and TRBJ2-3): GAGVSQSPSNKVTEKGKDVELRCDPISGHTALYWYRQSLGQGLEFLIYFQGNSAPDKSGLPSDRFSAERTGGSVSTLTIQRTQQEDSAVYLCASSPNTDTQYFGPGTRLTVL.

The CDR3 sequence is CATEAGQGGFTGELFF. The CDR3 DNA reads TGTGCCACCGAGGCGGGACAGGGGGGATTCACCGGGGAGCTGTTTTTT. The chain couples TRBV10-3 to TRBJ2-2, with 11 bases fitting TRBD1. J gave up 4 bases and V 10 bases, and 11 bases lay outside the gene matches. Per the germline V gene, CDR1 is ENHRY and CDR2 is SYGVKD. CDR3 length: 16 residues.

V and J are TRBV2 and TRBJ1-6; the D is unclear. Germline loops: CDR1 SNHLY, CDR2 FYNNEI. The CDR3 is made up of 13 amino acids. V lost 5 bases and J 7 bases, leaving 9 bases between the germline ends. In nucleotides, the CDR3 is TGTGCCAGCAGTCGGGTCCTAAATTCACCCCTCCACTTT. It codes for CASSRVLNSPLHF.